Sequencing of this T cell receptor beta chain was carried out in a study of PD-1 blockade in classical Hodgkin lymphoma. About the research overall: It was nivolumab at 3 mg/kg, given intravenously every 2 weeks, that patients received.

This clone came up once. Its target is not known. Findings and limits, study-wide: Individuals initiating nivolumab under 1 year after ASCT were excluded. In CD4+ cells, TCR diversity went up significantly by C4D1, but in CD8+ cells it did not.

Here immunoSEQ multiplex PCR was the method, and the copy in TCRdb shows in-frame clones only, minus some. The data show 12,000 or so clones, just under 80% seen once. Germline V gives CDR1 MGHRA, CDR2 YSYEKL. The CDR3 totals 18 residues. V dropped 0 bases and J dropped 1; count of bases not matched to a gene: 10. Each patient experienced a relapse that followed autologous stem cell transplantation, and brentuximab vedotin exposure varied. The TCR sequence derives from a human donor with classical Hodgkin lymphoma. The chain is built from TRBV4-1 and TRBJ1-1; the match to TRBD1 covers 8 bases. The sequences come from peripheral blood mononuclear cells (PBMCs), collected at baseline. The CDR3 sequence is CASSQDFLPGTGNTEAFF. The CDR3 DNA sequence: TGCGCCAGCAGCCAAGATTTTCTCCCCGGGACAGGGAACACTGAAGCTTTCTTT.